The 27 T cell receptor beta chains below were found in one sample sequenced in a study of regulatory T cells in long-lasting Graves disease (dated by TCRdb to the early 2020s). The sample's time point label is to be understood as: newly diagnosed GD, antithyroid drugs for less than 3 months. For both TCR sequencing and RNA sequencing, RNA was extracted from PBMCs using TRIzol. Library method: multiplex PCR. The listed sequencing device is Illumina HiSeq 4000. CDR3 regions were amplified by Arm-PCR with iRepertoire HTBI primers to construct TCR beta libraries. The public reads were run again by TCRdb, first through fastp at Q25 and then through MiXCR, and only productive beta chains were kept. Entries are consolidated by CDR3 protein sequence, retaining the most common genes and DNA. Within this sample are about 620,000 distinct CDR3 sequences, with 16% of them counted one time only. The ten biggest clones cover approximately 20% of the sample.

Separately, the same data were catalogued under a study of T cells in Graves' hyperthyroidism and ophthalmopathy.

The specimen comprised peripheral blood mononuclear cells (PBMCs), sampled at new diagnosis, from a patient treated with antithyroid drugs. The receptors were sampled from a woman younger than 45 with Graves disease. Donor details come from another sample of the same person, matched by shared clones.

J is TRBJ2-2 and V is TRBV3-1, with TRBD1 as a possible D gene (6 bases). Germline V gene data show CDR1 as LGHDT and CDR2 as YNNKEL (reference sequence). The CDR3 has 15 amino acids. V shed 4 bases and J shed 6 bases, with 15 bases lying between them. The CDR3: CASSPTGLSAGELFF. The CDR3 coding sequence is TGTGCCAGCAGCCCAACAGGGCTATCGGCCGGGGAGCTGTTTTTT.

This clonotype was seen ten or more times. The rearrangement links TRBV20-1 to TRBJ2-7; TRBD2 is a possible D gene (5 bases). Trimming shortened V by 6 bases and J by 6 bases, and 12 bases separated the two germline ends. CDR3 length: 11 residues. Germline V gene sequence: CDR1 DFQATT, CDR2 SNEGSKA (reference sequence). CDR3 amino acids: CSAGDFGEQYF. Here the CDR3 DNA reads TGCAGTGCCGGGGATTTCGGCGAGCAGTACTTC.

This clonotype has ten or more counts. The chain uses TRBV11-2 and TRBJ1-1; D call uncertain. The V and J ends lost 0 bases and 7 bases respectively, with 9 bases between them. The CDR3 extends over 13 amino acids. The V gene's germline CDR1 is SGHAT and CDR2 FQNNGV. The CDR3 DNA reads TGTGCCAGCAGCTTAGATCTACTGTTTGAAGCTTTCTTT. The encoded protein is CASSLDLLFEAFF.

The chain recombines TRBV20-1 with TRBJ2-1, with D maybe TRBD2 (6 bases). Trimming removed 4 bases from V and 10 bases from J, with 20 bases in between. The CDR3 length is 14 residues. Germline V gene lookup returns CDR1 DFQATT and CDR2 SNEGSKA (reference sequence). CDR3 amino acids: CSAKVSGPDVEQFF. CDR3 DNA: TGCAGTGCTAAGGTGAGCGGGCCGGACGTGGAGCAGTTCTTC.

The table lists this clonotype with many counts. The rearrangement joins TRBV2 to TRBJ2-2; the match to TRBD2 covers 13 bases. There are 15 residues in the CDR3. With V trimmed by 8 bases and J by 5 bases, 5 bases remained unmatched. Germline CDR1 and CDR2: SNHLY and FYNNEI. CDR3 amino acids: CASEGTSGKTGELFF. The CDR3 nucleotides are TGTGCCAGCGAGGGGACTAGCGGGAAGACCGGGGAGCTGTTTTTT.

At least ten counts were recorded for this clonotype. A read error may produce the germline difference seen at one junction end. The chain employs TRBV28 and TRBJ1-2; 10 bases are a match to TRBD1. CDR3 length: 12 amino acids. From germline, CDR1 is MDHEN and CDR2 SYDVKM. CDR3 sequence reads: CASSSPGQGRLF. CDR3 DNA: TGTGCCAGCAGTTCTCCGGGACAGGGGCGCCTCTTC.

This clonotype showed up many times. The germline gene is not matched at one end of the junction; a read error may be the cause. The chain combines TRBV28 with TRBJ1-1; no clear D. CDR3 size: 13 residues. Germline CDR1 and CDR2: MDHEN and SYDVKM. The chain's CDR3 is CASISPMKTEAFF. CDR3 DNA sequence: TGTGCCAGCATTTCTCCGATGAAGACTGAAGCTTTCTTT.

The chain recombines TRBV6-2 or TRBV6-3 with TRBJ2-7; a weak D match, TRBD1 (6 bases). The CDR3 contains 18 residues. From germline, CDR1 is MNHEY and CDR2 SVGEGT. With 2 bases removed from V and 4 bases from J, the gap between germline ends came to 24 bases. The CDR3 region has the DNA TGTGCCAGCAGTTACCGGGACATCGGGGTTTTAGGGGTATACGAGCAGTACTTC. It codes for CASSYRDIGVLGVYEQYF.

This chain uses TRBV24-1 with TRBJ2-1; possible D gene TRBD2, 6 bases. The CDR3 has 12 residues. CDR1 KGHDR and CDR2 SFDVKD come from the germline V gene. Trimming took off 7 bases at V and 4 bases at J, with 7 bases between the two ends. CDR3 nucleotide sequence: TGTGCCACCAGCCGGGGGTACAATGAGCAGTTCTTC. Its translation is CATSRGYNEQFF.

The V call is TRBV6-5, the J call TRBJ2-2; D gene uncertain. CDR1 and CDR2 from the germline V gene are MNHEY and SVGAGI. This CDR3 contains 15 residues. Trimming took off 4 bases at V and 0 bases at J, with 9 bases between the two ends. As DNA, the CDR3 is TGTGCCAGCAGTTTGACGTGGTCGAACACCGGGGAGCTGTTTTTT. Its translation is CASSLTWSNTGELFF.

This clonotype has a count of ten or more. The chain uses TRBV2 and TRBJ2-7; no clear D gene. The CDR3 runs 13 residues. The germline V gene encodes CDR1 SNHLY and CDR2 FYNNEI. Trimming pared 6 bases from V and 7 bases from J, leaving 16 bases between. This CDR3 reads CASRVETIEEQYF. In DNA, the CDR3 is TGTGCCAGCAGAGTCGAGACAATCGAGGAGCAGTACTTC.

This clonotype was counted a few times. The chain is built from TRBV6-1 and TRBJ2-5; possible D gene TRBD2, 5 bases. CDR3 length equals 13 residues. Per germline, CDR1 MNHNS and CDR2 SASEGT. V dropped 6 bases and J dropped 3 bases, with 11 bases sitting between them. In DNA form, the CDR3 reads TGTGCCAGCAGCACGACACTAGAAGAGACCCAGTACTTC. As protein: CASSTTLEETQYF.

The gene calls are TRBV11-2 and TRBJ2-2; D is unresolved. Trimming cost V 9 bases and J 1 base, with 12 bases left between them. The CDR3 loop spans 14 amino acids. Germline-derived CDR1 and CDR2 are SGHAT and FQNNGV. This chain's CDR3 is CASSIGQNTGELFF. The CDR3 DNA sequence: TGTGCCAGTAGTATAGGTCAGAACACCGGGGAGCTGTTTTTT.

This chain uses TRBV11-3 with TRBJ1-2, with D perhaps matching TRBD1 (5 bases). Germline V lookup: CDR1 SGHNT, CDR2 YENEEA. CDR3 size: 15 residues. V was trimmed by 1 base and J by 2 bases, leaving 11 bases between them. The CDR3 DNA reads TGTGCCAGCAGCTTAGGACTATGGGGGAACTATGGCTACACCTTC. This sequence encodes CASSLGLWGNYGYTF.

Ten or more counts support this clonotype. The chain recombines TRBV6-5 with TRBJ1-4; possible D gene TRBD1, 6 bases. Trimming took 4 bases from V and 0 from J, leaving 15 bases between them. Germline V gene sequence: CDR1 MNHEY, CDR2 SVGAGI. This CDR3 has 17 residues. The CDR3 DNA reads TGTGCCAGCAGTTCTCGGACAGCAAAAGCAACTAATGAAAAACTGTTTTTT. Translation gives CASSSRTAKATNEKLFF.

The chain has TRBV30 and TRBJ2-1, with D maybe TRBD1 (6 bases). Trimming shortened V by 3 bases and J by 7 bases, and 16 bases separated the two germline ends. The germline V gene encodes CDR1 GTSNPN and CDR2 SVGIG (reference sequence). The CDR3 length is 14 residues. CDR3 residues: CAWSLGQNYNEQFF. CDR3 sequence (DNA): TGTGCCTGGAGCCTAGGACAGAATTATAATGAGCAGTTCTTC.

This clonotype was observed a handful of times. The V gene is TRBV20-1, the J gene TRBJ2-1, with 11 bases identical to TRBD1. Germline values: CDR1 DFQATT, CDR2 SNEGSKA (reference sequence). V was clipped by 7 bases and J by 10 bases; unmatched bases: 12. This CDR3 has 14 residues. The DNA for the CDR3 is TGCAGTGTATGGCAAGGACAGGGGGCTTACGAGCAGTTCTTC. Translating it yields CSVWQGQGAYEQFF.

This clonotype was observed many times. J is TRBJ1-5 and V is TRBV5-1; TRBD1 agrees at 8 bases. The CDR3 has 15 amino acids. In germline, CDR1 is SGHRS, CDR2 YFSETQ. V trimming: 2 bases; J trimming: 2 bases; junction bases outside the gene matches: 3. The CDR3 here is CASSFTTGGNQPQHF. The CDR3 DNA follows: TGCGCCAGCAGCTTTACGACAGGGGGCAATCAGCCCCAGCATTTT.

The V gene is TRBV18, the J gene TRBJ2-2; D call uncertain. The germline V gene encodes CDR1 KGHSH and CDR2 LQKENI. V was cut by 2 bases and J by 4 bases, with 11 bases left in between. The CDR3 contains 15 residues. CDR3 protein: CASSPAKVGTGELFF. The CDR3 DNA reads TGTGCCAGCTCACCAGCAAAGGTCGGCACCGGGGAGCTGTTTTTT.

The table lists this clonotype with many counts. CDR3 sequence reads: CASSFWAQPQHF. The CDR3 nucleotides read TGTGCCAGTAGCTTCTGGGCGCAGCCCCAGCATTTT. The genes are TRBV19 and TRBJ1-5; no definite D call. Trimming cost V 6 bases and J 7 bases, with 10 bases left between them. The CDR3 is made up of 12 amino acids. CDR1 and CDR2 from the germline V gene are LNHDA and SQIVND (reference sequence).

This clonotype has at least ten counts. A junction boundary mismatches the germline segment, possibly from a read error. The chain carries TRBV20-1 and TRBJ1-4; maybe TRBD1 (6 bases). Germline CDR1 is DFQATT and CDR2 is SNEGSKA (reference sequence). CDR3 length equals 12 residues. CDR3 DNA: TGCAGTGCCCAAAGGGGGGTGGAAACACTGTTTTTT. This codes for CSAQRGVETLFF.

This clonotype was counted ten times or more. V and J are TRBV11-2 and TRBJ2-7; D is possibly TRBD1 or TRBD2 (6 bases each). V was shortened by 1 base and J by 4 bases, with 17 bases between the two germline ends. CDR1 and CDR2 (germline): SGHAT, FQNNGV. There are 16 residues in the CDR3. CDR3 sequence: CASSLGGAGGKYEQYF. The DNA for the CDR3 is TGTGCCAGCAGCTTAGGGGGGGCCGGGGGCAAGTACGAGCAGTACTTC.

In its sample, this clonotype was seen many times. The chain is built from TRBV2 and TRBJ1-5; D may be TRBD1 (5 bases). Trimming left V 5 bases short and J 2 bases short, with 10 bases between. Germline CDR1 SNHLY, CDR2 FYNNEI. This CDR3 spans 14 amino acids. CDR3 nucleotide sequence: TGTGCCAGCAGTCTAGACAGTGGCAATCAGCCCCAGCATTTT. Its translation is CASSLDSGNQPQHF.

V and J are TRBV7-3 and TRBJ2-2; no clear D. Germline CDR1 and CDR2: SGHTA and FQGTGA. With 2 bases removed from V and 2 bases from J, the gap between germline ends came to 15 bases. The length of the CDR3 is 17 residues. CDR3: CASSLSRAAPNTGELFF. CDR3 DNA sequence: TGTGCCAGCAGCTTATCTCGCGCGGCGCCAAACACCGGGGAGCTGTTTTTT. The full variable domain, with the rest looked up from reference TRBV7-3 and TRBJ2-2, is GAGVSQTPSNKVTEKGKYVELRCDPISGHTALYWYRQSLGQGPEFLIYFQGTGAADDSGLPNDRFFAVRPEGSVSTLKIQRTERGDSAVYLCASSLSRAAPNTGELFFGEGSRLTVL.

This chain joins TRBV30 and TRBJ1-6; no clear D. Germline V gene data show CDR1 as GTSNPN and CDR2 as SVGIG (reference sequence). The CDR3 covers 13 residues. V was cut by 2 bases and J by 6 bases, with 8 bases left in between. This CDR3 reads CAWSMAGNSPLHF. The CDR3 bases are TGTGCCTGGAGTATGGCGGGTAATTCACCCCTCCACTTT. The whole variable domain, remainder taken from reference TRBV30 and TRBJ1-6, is SQTIHQWPATLVQPVGSPLSLECTVEGTSNPNLYWYRQAAGRGLQLLFYSVGIGQISSEVPQNLSASRPQDRQFILSSKKLLLSDSGFYLCAWSMAGNSPLHFGNGTRLTVT.

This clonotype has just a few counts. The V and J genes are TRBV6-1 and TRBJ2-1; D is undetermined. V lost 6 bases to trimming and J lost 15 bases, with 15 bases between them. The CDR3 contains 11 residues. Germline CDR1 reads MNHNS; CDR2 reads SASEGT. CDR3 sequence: CASRADGLMFF. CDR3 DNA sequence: TGTGCCAGCAGAGCTGACGGATTGATGTTCTTC.

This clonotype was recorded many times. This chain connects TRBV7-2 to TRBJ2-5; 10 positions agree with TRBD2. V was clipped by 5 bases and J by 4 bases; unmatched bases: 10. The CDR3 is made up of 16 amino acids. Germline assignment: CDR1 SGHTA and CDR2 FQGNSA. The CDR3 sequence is CASSGASGSRGETQYF. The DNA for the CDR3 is TGTGCCAGCAGCGGGGCTAGCGGGAGTCGGGGAGAGACCCAGTACTTC. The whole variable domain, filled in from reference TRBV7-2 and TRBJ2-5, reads GAGVSQSPSNKVTEKGKDVELRCDPISGHTALYWYRQSLGQGLEFLIYFQGNSAPDKSGLPSDRFSAERTGGSVSTLTIQRTQQEDSAVYLCASSGASGSRGETQYFGPGTRLLVL.